This T cell receptor (beta chain) was recovered during a study of OX40 agonist ivuxolimab in advanced cancers. Study-wide context: An anti-OX40 (CD134) antibody with agonistic activity, ivuxolimab, was administered to patients. Overall study results and limits: Low clonal expansion, among the lowest seen, marked partial responders at 0.1-3.0 mg/kg.

Germline CDR1 is MDHEN and CDR2 is SYDVKM. This CDR3 region has 12 residues. Trimming at V came to 8 bases and at J to 2 bases, leaving 1 base not matched to a gene. Repertoires were generated with immunoSEQ multiplex PCR, while TCRdb's copy carries only in-frame clones and drops some. The sample comprises 70,000 or so clones, about 85% of which are singletons, and 2% to 2.5% rests with the top ten. Concerning this clone: The antigen is undetermined.

This chain uses TRBV28 with TRBJ2-7; 9 bases map to TRBD2. This receptor was identified in an adult with an advanced solid tumor such as melanoma, head and neck, liver or kidney cancer. The sequenced sample was CD4+ or CD8+ T cells sorted from blood, obtained in a trial of the OX40 agonist ivuxolimab. CDR3: CASGGGAYEQYF. CDR3 coding DNA: TGTGCCAGCGGCGGGGGGGCCTACGAGCAGTACTTC.